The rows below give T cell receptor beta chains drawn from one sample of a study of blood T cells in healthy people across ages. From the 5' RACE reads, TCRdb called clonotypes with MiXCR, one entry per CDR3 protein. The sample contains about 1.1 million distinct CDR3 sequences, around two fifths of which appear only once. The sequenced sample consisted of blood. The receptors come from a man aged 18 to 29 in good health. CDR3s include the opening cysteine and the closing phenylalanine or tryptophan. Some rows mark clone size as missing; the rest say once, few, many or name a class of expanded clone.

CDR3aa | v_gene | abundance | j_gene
CASSQVSRTGYTF | TRBV3-1 | - | TRBJ1-2
CASSQEKRGIDTQYF | TRBV4-2 | few | TRBJ2-3
CASSQDRIYNEQFF | TRBV4-1 | many | TRBJ2-1
CASSDRTGSYYEQYF | TRBV11-2 | - | -
CSALTGTESYNEQYF | TRBV20-1 | - | TRBJ2-7
CASSGVSYNEQYF | TRBV6-1 | - | TRBJ2-4
CATSKSGGNYNEQYF | TRBV15 | - | TRBJ2-4
CASSTNLGLAGGSYNEQYF | TRBV7-3 | few | -
CASSPRYSGLEVETQYF | TRBV6-2/TRBV6-3 | - | TRBJ2-5
CASTGDNEQFF | TRBV2 | many | TRBJ2-1
CASSHRSGKAGNTIYF | TRBV4-1 | - | TRBJ1-3
CASSPRTPHYGYTF | TRBV5-1 | few | TRBJ1-2
CASSPSLTGATNEKLFF | TRBV18 | - | TRBJ1-4
CASSTRTLIELYF | TRBV12-3/TRBV12-4 | - | TRBJ2-3
CASSLDTAGSGYTF | TRBV7-9 | - | TRBJ1-2
CSARVGQGVSGYTF | TRBV20-1 | few | TRBJ1-2
CASSQDFGVSSPLHF | TRBV4-1 | - | TRBJ1-6
CASSQDRASGGPMNTEAFF | TRBV4-1 | - | TRBJ1-1
CASSEVKGVMNTEAFF | TRBV2 | - | TRBJ1-1
CASSRGGGNTGELFF | TRBV12-3/TRBV12-4 | few | TRBJ2-2
CAIRIYRDPGSYEQYF | TRBV10-3 | - | TRBJ2-7
CAISDEYSNQPQHF | TRBV10-3 | few | TRBJ1-5
CASSSPNGWAEQFF | TRBV7-2 | - | TRBJ2-1
CASSEAGQGIGTEAFF | TRBV5-1 | - | TRBJ1-1
CSAARGGGVKTEAFF | TRBV20-1 | few | TRBJ1-1
CASSDTGLGTNEQYF | TRBV7-9 | - | TRBJ2-5
CIVGGDYNEQFF | TRBV20-1 | - | TRBJ2-1
CASSSAEGTAGTRYF | TRBV6-2/TRBV6-3 | - | TRBJ2-5
CASSQDRGRDYEQYF | TRBV3-1 | - | -
CASSTASGGFYNEQFF | TRBV5-1 | few | TRBJ2-1
CASSFMDNQPQHF | TRBV7-9 | few | TRBJ1-5
CASSSGTKSSYEQYF | TRBV7-9 | - | TRBJ2-7
CSAIRGGGENINQPQHF | TRBV20-1 | - | TRBJ1-5